The 20 T cell receptor beta chains listed next were all sequenced from one sample in a study of blood T cells in healthy people across ages. Combining a sample-barcoded 5' primer with a J-beta primer mix, a second PCR ran for about 7 to 12 cycles. TCRdb reprocessed the 5' RACE reads via MiXCR and lists one record per CDR3 protein. The sample carries about 1.6 million distinct CDR3 sequences, about 31% recorded once. Sequences were obtained from blood. These receptors came from a woman aged 25 to 39 in good health.

This clonotype was counted many times. The chain recombines TRBV20-1 with TRBJ2-3; TRBD2 aligns across 14 bases. J was trimmed by 5 bases and V by 8 bases; bases with no gene match: 3. The CDR3 is 13 amino acids. The V gene's germline CDR1 is DFQATT and CDR2 SNEGSKA (reference sequence). CDR3 sequence: CSTGLAGGDTQYF. Written as DNA, the CDR3 is TGCAGTACCGGACTAGCGGGGGGAGATACGCAGTATTTT.

This clonotype showed up just a few times. The chain carries TRBV20-1 and TRBJ2-1; D is possibly TRBD2 (7 bases). Trimming took 0 bases from V and 3 from J, leaving 12 bases between them. Germline lookup yields CDR1 DFQATT and CDR2 SNEGSKA (reference sequence). The CDR3 has 15 residues. This CDR3 is CSARDRGADYNEQFF. CDR3 sequence (DNA): TGCAGTGCTAGAGATCGGGGGGCCGACTACAATGAGCAGTTCTTC.

This clonotype was seen only a few times. The V and J genes are TRBV2 and TRBJ2-5; no definite D call. From germline, CDR1 is SNHLY and CDR2 FYNNEI. The CDR3 covers 15 residues. Between the trimmed V and J ends, which lost 3 bases and 2 bases, there was a span of 13 bases. The CDR3 nucleotides read TGTGCCAGCAGTGAGTTCTACACGTCTCAAGAGACCCAGTACTTC. Its protein is CASSEFYTSQETQYF.

This clonotype has just a few counts. The rearrangement links TRBV3-1 to TRBJ2-1; 9 nucleotides align to TRBD1. The CDR3 length is 16 residues. Germline V lookup: CDR1 LGHDT, CDR2 YNNKEL (reference sequence). V trimming: 1 base; J trimming: 4 bases; junction bases outside the gene matches: 5. This CDR3 reads CASSQVRTGDYNEQFF. The CDR3 nucleotides read TGTGCCAGCAGCCAAGTTCGGACAGGGGATTACAATGAGCAGTTCTTC.

CDR3 sequence: CSAAGRGGQPQHF. CDR3 nucleotide sequence: TGCAGTGCTGCAGGGCGCGGGGGACAGCCCCAGCATTTT. This rearrangement joins TRBV20-1 to TRBJ1-5, with a possible D match to TRBD1 (5 bases). The CDR3 is 13 amino acids. The V and J ends lost 5 bases and 7 bases respectively, with 15 bases between them. Germline CDR1 is DFQATT and CDR2 is SNEGSKA (reference sequence).

The chain has TRBV20-1 and TRBJ2-3; D is possibly TRBD2 (7 bases). The CDR3 covers 16 residues. Looked up from germline, CDR1 is DFQATT and CDR2 is SNEGSKA (reference sequence). V was trimmed by 7 bases and J by 4 bases, leaving 24 bases between them. The CDR3 region is CSERGPGTPVPDTQYF. The CDR3 DNA reads as TGCAGTGAGCGGGGCCCGGGGACACCGGTCCCAGATACGCAGTATTTT.

There are a few counts of this clonotype. The chain couples TRBV28 to TRBJ1-2; D not certain. The germline CDR1 and CDR2 sequences are MDHEN and SYDVKM. Trimming took off 6 bases at V and 4 bases at J, with 9 bases between the two ends. The CDR3 is made up of 12 amino acids. In DNA form, the CDR3 reads TGTGCCAGCAGCTCCCCATCCTATGGCTACACCTTC. Translating it yields CASSSPSYGYTF.

The chain employs TRBV5-1 and TRBJ1-1; D ambiguous. Between the trimmed V and J ends, which lost 3 bases and 1 base, there was a span of 13 bases. Germline assignment: CDR1 SGHRS and CDR2 YFSETQ. The CDR3 runs 15 residues. CDR3 sequence: CASSSNGHPNTEAFF. As DNA, the CDR3 is TGCGCCAGCAGCTCGAATGGTCATCCGAACACTGAAGCTTTCTTT.

This sequence joins TRBV20-1 and TRBJ2-7; a possible D gene is TRBD1 (5 bases). This CDR3 has 14 residues. Germline CDR1 DFQATT, CDR2 SNEGSKA (reference sequence). Trimming took 0 bases from V and 2 from J, leaving 11 bases between them. The CDR3 DNA is TGCAGTGCTAGAGATCAAAACAGGACCTACGAGCAGTACTTC. Its translation is CSARDQNRTYEQYF.

The genes are TRBV20-1 and TRBJ1-2, with D unclear. Germline values: CDR1 DFQATT, CDR2 SNEGSKA (reference sequence). V shed 0 bases and J shed 4 bases, with 15 bases lying between them. There are 15 residues in the CDR3. CDR3 amino acids: CSAREAEGYGYGYTF. CDR3 DNA sequence: TGCAGTGCTAGAGAGGCAGAGGGCTATGGCTATGGCTACACCTTC.

This clonotype was observed a handful of times. This chain uses TRBV20-1 with TRBJ2-7, with TRBD2 matching 7 bases. Germline loops: CDR1 DFQATT, CDR2 SNEGSKA (reference sequence). The trim removed 4 bases at V and 2 bases at J, leaving 11 bases unmatched. This CDR3 is 15 amino acids long. The CDR3: CSANGGRGKTYEQYF. The CDR3 DNA reads as TGCAGTGCTAATGGCGGGCGGGGGAAAACCTACGAGCAGTACTTC.

The chain has TRBV2 and TRBJ1-1; D is uncertain. V shed 6 bases and J shed 1 base, with 9 bases lying between them. This CDR3 is 13 amino acids long. Per the germline V gene, CDR1 is SNHLY and CDR2 is FYNNEI. CDR3 protein: CASSTHPNTEAFF. CDR3 nucleotides: TGTGCCAGCAGCACACACCCGAACACTGAAGCTTTCTTT.

This rearrangement joins TRBV18 to TRBJ2-1; tentative D call: TRBD2 (6 bases). Germline V gene sequence: CDR1 KGHSH, CDR2 LQKENI. Trimming took off 3 bases at V and 2 bases at J, with 8 bases between the two ends. The CDR3 runs to 14 residues. The CDR3 DNA follows: TGTGCCAGCTCACCCCCTAGCGCCTACAATGAGCAGTTCTTC. Translating it yields CASSPPSAYNEQFF.

The chain couples TRBV20-1 to TRBJ2-5, with 7 positions matching TRBD2. Germline values: CDR1 DFQATT, CDR2 SNEGSKA (reference sequence). The junction had 18 bases not matched to a gene; V was cut back by 6 bases and J by 11 bases. The CDR3 is 14 amino acids. CDR3 in amino acids: CSAFPGLPNNEQYF. Written as DNA, the CDR3 is TGCAGTGCATTTCCGGGACTACCTAACAATGAGCAGTACTTC.

The rearrangement joins TRBV28 to TRBJ2-1; 7 bases map to TRBD2. Germline V gene data show CDR1 as MDHEN and CDR2 as SYDVKM. The CDR3 sequence is 16 residues long. The trim removed 2 bases at V and 2 bases at J, leaving 6 bases unmatched. CDR3 sequence: CASSLMGEGAYNEQFF. The CDR3 nucleotides are TGTGCCAGCAGTTTAATGGGGGAGGGCGCCTACAATGAGCAGTTCTTC.

This clonotype has just a few counts. J is TRBJ2-1 and V is TRBV12-3 or TRBV12-4; D possibly corresponds to TRBD2 (5 bases). This CDR3 is 15 amino acids long. V lost 6 bases to trimming and J lost 10 bases, with 22 bases between them. The CDR3 spells CASSGPGSIFDEQFF. CDR3 nucleotides: TGTGCCAGCAGCGGACCGGGGTCAATTTTCGACGAGCAGTTCTTC.

This clonotype was counted only a few times. This chain connects TRBV5-1 to TRBJ2-7; 9 bases line up with TRBD1. CDR1 is SGHRS, CDR2 YFSETQ, per germline. This CDR3 spans 16 amino acids. Losses at the gene ends were 3 bases for V and 6 bases for J; bases not matched to a gene: 13. The CDR3 DNA reads TGCGCCAGCAGCTCCCGGGACAGGGCCTCGGTCATCGAGCAGTACTTC. This gives the protein CASSSRDRASVIEQYF.

CDR3 in amino acids: CASSLLAGVNGQYF. As DNA, the CDR3 is TGTGCCAGCAGTTTACTAGCGGGGGTAAACGGGCAGTACTTC. J is TRBJ2-7 and V is TRBV27; 10 nucleotides match TRBD2. This CDR3 contains 14 residues. In germline, CDR1 is MNHEY, CDR2 SMNVEV (reference sequence). Trimming took 2 bases from V and 9 from J; bases not matched to a gene: 7.

This clonotype was seen a single time. A clone one base away is much larger, so this may be a read error. CDR3 amino acids: CASRQGTANYGYTF. The CDR3 DNA reads TGTGCCAGCAGGCAAGGGACAGCTAACTATGGCTACACCTTC. This chain uses TRBV28 with TRBJ1-2, with TRBD1 identical over 7 bases. CDR3 length: 14 residues. Germline V gives CDR1 MDHEN, CDR2 SYDVKM. V gave up 6 bases and J gave up 0 bases; unmatched junction bases: 4.

This clonotype has a handful of counts. A much larger clone differs from this one at a single base, so this may be a read error. The rearrangement joins TRBV10-3 to TRBJ2-7; 8 bases are shared with TRBD1. V gave up 6 bases and J gave up 0 bases; unmatched junction bases: 4. CDR3 length: 14 residues. Germline CDR1 and CDR2: ENHRY and SYGVKD. CDR3 protein: CAISRDRSSYEQYF. The CDR3 DNA sequence: TGTGCCATCAGCCGGGACAGGAGCTCCTACGAGCAGTACTTC.